Listed here is a single T cell receptor (beta chain). Its matching antigen is unknown. The entry originates in a study of cytomegalovirus exposure and HLA in healthy donors. Study-level results: Rare TCR sequences dominated, though some public TCRs recurred in many donors.

The PCR had 60 Vbeta and 13 Jbeta primers. The method was immunoSEQ multiplex PCR; TCRdb's version includes in-frame clones alone and lacks a portion of them. Reported are about 92,000 clones; the ten largest clones contain approximately 15%. The CDR3 extends over 15 amino acids. CDR1 is MNHNS and CDR2 is SASEGT in the germline V gene. Trimming removed 2 bases at V and 0 bases at J, with 10 bases between. Sequencing was done on a sample of PBMCs. The V gene is TRBV6-1, the J gene TRBJ1-1, with D maybe TRBD1 (5 bases). This TCR was recovered from a man aged 50 to 59 in good health and CMV-seropositive. The chain's CDR3 is CASSEFGTMNTEAFF. As DNA, the CDR3 is TGTGCCAGCAGTGAATTCGGGACTATGAACACTGAAGCTTTCTTT.